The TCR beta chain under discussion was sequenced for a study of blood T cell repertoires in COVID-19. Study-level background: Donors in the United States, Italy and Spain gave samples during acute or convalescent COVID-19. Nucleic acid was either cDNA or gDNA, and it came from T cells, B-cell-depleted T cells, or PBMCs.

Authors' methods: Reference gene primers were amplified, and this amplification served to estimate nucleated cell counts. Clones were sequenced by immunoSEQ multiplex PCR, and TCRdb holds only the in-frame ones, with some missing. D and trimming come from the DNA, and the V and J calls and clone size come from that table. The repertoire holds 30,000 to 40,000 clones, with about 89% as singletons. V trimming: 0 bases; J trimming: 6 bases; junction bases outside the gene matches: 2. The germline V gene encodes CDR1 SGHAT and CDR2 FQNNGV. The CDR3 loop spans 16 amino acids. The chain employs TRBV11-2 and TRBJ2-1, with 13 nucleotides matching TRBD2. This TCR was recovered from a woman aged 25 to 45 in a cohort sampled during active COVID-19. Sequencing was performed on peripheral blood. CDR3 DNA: TGTGCCAGCAGCTTAGAAGGGACTAGCGGGATCAATGAGCAGTTCTTC. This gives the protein CASSLEGTSGINEQFF.